Listed below are T cell receptor beta chains from one sample, sequenced in a study of T-cell memory formation after mild COVID-19. MiXCR, applied by TCRdb to the 5' RACE reads, yields one record per CDR3 protein. Counted here are a few hundred thousand distinct CDR3 sequences, about 20% occurring once; the ten biggest clones make up 8.4%. The sample consisted of PBMCs or a T cell subset sorted from them (not recorded which). These receptor sequences come from an adult woman who had mild COVID-19 (a few samples of this study predate the infection). Cell type and time point are not known. The CDR3 runs from the conserved cysteine through the conserved F or W. Each record gives: V gene, J gene, clone size, D gene, CDR3 DNA, CDR3 protein. A D gene is named only where the DNA matches it firmly. Clone size, where shown, is once, few, many, or a class for clones that have expanded.

>TRBV6-2/TRBV6-3|TRBJ2-2|-|-
TGTGCCAGCAGTGTATTACCCGGGGAGCTGTTTTTT
CASSVLPGELFF
>TRBV18|TRBJ2-4|-|TRBD1
TGTGCCAGCTCAACACAAACAGGGGTCAAAAACATTCAGTACTTC
CASSTQTGVKNIQYF
>TRBV5-6|TRBJ2-5|-|TRBD2
TGTGCCAGCAGCTTAGATAGCGGGGAGGAAGAGACCCAGTACTTC
CASSLDSGEEETQYF
>TRBV12-3/TRBV12-4|TRBJ1-2|-|TRBD1
TGTGCCAGCAGTCCAACAGGGGTGGTTGGGGGCTACACCTTC
CASSPTGVVGGYTF
>TRBV4-1|TRBJ2-3|-|TRBD2
TGCGCCAGCAGCCACCCGACTAGCGGGGAAACAGATACGCAGTATTTT
CASSHPTSGETDTQYF
>TRBV20-1|TRBJ2-7|few|TRBD1
TGCAGTGCCCTACACTTCCTGAGGACCGGGACAGGTACCTACGAGCAGTACTTC
CSALHFLRTGTGTYEQYF
>TRBV7-9|TRBJ2-5|many|-
TGTGCCAGCAGCTCCTCATCGGCGGGAGAGACCCAGTACTTC
CASSSSSAGETQYF
>TRBV6-1|TRBJ2-5|-|-
TGTGCCAGCAGTGAAGATGTCAGGGGAGAGGAGACCCAGTACTTC
CASSEDVRGEETQYF
>TRBV27|TRBJ2-7|many|-
TGTGCCAGCAGTTCCCCTCACAGGGGGGGCTCCTACGAGCAGTACTTC
CASSSPHRGGSYEQYF
>TRBV25-1|TRBJ2-5|few|-
TGTGCCAGCACTGATGCCGGTTGGGAGACCCAGTACTTC
CASTDAGWETQYF
>TRBV5-5|TRBJ1-1|-|TRBD1
TGTGCCAGCACCCCTGACAGGGAGTGGGCTGAAGCTTTCTTT
CASTPDREWAEAFF
>TRBV5-6|TRBJ2-1|-|-
TGTGCCAGCAGCCCCCCGGGCGCGGGATCCTACAATGAGCAGTTCTTC
CASSPPGAGSYNEQFF
>TRBV7-8|TRBJ2-5|-|TRBD2
TGTGCCAGCAGCTTCCTCGGCGGGAGGGCCGTGGAGACCCAGTACTTC
CASSFLGGRAVETQYF
>TRBV7-2|TRBJ2-3|few|TRBD2
TGTGCCAGCAGCCTTAGAGGGACTTCTACAGCGGGGGATACGCAGTATTTT
CASSLRGTSTAGDTQYF
>TRBV3-1|TRBJ1-2|-|-
TGTGCCAGCAGCAGGGAGTCTGGCTACACCTTC
CASSRESGYTF
>TRBV30|TRBJ1-1|few|-
TGTGCCTGGAGTTGGCAGTCGAACACTGAAGCTTTCTTT
CAWSWQSNTEAFF
>TRBV5-5|TRBJ1-4|few|-
TGTGCCAGCAGCTTTCCGCAGGGAAATGAAAAACTGTTTTTT
CASSFPQGNEKLFF
>TRBV28|TRBJ1-2|-|-
TGTGCCAGCAGTTTACTCGCCGGGACCTCAAACTATGGCTACACCTTC
CASSLLAGTSNYGYTF
>TRBV7-8|TRBJ2-1|few|TRBD1
TGTGCCAGCAGCTTAGAGGGGACAGGGGCTCTGTTCTTC
CASSLEGTGALFF
>TRBV29-1|TRBJ2-5|-|-
TGCAGCGTTGATTCGGCCTTCCAAGAGACCCAGTACTTC
CSVDSAFQETQYF
>TRBV7-8|TRBJ1-2|-|-
TGTGCCAGCAGGCCAAGACGGGGAGGCTATGGCTACACCTTC
CASRPRRGGYGYTF
>TRBV5-4|TRBJ2-1|-|-
TGTGCCAGCAGCGACGGTCCGGGTAGCGATGAGCAGTTCTTC
CASSDGPGSDEQFF